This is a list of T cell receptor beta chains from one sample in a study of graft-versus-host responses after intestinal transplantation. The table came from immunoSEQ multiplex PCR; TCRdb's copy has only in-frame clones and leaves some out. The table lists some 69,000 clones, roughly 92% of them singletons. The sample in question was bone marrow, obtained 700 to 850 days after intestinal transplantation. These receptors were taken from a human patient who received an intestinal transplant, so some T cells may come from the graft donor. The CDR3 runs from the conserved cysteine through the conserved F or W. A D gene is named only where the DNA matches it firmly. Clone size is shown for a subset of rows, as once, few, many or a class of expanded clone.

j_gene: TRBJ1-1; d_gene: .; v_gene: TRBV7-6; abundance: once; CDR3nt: TGTGCCAGCAGCTTAGGACCATTGAACACTGAAGCTTTCTTT; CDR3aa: CASSLGPLNTEAFF
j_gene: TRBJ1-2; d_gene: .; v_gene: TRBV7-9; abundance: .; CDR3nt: TGTGCCAGCAGCTTTGGCACAGGGAGTCGGGAGGGCTACACCTTC; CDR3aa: CASSFGTGSREGYTF
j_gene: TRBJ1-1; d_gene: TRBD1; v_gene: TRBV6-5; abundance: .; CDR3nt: TGTGCCAGCAGAAGGACAGGGACGGACACTGAAGCTTTCTTT; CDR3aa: CASRRTGTDTEAFF
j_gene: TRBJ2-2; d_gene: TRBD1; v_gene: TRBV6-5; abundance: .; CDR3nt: TGTGCCAGCAGTTACGACAGGGGGAACACCGGGGAGCTGTTTTTT; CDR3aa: CASSYDRGNTGELFF
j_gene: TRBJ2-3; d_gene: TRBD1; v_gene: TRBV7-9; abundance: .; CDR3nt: TGTGCCAGCAGCATGGGACAGGGCACAGATACGCAGTATTTT; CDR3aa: CASSMGQGTDTQYF
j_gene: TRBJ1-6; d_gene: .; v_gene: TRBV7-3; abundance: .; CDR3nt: TGTGCCAGCAGCCAAACAGGACACTATAATTCACCCCTCCACTTT; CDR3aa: CASSQTGHYNSPLHF
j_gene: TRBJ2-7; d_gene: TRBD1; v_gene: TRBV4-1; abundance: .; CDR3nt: TGCGCCAGCAGCCTGGGACAGGGCACCTACGAGCAGTACTTC; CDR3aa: CASSLGQGTYEQYF
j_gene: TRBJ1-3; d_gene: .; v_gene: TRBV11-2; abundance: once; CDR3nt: TGTGCCAGCAGCTTAGGGGTTGGAAACACCATATATTTT; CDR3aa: CASSLGVGNTIYF
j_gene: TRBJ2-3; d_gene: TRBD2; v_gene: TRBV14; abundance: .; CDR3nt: TGTGCCAGCAGCCTGAGAAGCGGGGTGGGCACAGATACGCAGTATTTT; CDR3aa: CASSLRSGVGTDTQYF
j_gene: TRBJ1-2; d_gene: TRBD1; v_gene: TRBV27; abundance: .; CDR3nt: TGTGCCAGCAGTGTCACAGGGGTGTGGGGCTACACCTTC; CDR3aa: CASSVTGVWGYTF
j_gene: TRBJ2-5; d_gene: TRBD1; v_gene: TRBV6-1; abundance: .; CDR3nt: TGTGCCAGCAGACGGGGACAGGTACAAGAGACCCAGTACTTC; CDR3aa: CASRRGQVQETQYF
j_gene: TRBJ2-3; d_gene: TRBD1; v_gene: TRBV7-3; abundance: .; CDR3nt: TGTGCCAGCAGCCAGGGACAGGGGGCAGATACGCAGTATTTT; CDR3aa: CASSQGQGADTQYF
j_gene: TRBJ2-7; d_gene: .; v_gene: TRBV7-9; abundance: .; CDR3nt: TGTGCCAGCAGCTTAGCGGGGGTCGAGCAGTACTTC; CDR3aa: CASSLAGVEQYF
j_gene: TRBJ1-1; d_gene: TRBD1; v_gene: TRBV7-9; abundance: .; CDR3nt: TGTGCCAGCAGCTTGGGGACAGGGGGGCCCACTGAAGCTTTCTTT; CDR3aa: CASSLGTGGPTEAFF
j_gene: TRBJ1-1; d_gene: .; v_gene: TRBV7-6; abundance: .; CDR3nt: TGTGCCAGCAGCTTATTGCAGGGCGATGAAGCTTTCTTT; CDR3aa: CASSLLQGDEAFF
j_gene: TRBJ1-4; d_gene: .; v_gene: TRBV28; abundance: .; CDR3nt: TGTGCCAGCAGTTTTTCGGTCGGACCAGGACCGACCCCCAATCGCGAAAAACTGTTTTTT; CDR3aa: CASSFSVGPGPTPNREKLFF
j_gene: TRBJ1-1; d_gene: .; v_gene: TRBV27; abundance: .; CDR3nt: TGTGCCAGCAGTAGGGGGATGAACACTGAAGCTTTCTTT; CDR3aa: CASSRGMNTEAFF
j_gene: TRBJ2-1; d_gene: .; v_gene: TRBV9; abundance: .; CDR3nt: TGTGCCAGCAGCCCCAGAGGGTTGGAGCAGTTCTTC; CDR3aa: CASSPRGLEQFF
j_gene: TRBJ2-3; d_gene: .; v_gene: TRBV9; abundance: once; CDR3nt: TGTGCCAGCAACAGAGCGGGTCCAGGGGACACAGATACGCAGTATTTT; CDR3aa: CASNRAGPGDTDTQYF
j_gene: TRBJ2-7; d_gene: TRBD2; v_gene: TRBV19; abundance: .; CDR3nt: TGTGCCAGTAGTATGTTTCTTTCGGGACTAGATAGCTCCTACGAGCAGTACTTC; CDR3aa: CASSMFLSGLDSSYEQYF
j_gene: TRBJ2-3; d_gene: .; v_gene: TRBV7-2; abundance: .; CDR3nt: TGTGCCAGCAGCTACACAGATACGCAGTATTTT; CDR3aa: CASSYTDTQYF
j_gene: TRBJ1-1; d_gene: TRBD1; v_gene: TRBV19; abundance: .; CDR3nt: TGTGCCAGCAATAACAGGGGCGACACTGAAGCTTTCTTT; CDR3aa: CASNNRGDTEAFF
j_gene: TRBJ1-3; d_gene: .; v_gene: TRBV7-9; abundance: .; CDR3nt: TGTGCCAGCAGCTTATATCTTCACTCTGGAAACACCATATATTTT; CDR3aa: CASSLYLHSGNTIYF
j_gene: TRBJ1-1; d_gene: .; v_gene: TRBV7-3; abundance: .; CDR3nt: TGTGCCAGCAGCTTAAGACCTAAGGGCACTGAAGCTTTCTTT; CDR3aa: CASSLRPKGTEAFF
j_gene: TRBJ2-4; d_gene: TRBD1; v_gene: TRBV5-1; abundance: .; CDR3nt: TGCGCCAGCAGCCCAGGACAGGGGGCAGCCAAAAACATTCAGTACTTC; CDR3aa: CASSPGQGAAKNIQYF
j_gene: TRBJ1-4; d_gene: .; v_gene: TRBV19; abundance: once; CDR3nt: TGTGCCAGTAGTATATCGGGGAGTGACCCCGTCCTGTGGACTACTAATGAAAAACTGTTTTTT; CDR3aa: CASSISGSDPVLWTTNEKLFF
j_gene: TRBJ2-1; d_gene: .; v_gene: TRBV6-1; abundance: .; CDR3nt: TGTGCCAGCAGTGAAATCCTAGCAGCCTACAATGAGCAGTTCTTC; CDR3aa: CASSEILAAYNEQFF
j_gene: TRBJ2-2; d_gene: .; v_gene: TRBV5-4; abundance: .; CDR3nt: TGTGCCAGCAGCTTGAGCGTAGCCGGGGAGCTGTTTTTT; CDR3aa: CASSLSVAGELFF
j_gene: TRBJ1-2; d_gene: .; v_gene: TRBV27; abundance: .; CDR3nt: TGTGCCAGCAGCTCTGGGGGGTTAAATGGCTACACCTTC; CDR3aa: CASSSGGLNGYTF
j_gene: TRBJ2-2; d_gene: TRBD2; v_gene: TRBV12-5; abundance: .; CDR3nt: TGTGCTAGTGGGCCGTCGCTAGCGGGGAACACCGGGGAGCTGTTTTTT; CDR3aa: CASGPSLAGNTGELFF
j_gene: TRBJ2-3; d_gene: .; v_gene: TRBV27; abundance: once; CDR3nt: TGTGCCAGCAGTCCCCCAGGGATGGAGACAGATACGCAGTATTTT; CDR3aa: CASSPPGMETDTQYF
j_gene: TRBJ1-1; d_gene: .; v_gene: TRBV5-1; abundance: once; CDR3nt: TGCGCCAGCAGCTTGGAAAGGACAGCTAGAGAAGCTTTCTTT; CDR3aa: CASSLERTAREAFF
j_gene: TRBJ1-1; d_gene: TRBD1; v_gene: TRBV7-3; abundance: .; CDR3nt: TGTGCCAGCAGCACGACAGGGGGCCCGAACACTGAAGCTTTCTTT; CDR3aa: CASSTTGGPNTEAFF
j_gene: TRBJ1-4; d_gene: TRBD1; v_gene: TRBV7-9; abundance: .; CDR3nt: TGTGCCAGCAGGGCCCCGGGACAGCAAAAACTGTTTTTT; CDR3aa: CASRAPGQQKLFF
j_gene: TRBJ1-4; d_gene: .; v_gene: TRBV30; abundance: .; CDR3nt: TGTGCCTGGAGTGTACGGGCGGTAACGAATGAAAAACTGTTTTTT; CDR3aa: CAWSVRAVTNEKLFF
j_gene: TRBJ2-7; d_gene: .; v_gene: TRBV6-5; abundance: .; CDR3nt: TGTGCCAGCAGTTACTCCCAGGTCTCCTACGAGCAGTACTTC; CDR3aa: CASSYSQVSYEQYF
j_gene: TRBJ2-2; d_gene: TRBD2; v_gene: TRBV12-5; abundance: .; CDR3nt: TGTGCTAGTGTTCTTGGACTAGCGGGAGCCACCGGGGAGCTGTTTTTT; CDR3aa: CASVLGLAGATGELFF
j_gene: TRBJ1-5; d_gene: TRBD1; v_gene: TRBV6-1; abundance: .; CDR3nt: TGTGCCAGCAGGCGGACAGGGGGTTTGCAGCCCCAGCATTTT; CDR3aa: CASRRTGGLQPQHF
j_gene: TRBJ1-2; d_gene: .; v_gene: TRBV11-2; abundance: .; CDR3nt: TGTGCCAGCAGCTTAGTGAGCTATGGCTACACCTTC; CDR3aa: CASSLVSYGYTF
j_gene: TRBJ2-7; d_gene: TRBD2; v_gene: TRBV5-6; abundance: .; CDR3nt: TGTGCCAGCATTCCGGGGAGACTAGCGGGAGATGGGTACGAGCAGTACTTC; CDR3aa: CASIPGRLAGDGYEQYF
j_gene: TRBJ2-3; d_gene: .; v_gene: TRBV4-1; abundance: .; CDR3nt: TGCGCCAGCAGCGCCCCTATTCCCTCCCGCACAGATACGCAGTATTTT; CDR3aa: CASSAPIPSRTDTQYF
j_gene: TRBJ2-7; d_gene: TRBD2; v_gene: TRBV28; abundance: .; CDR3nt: TGTGCCAGCAGTTTTGTACGAGGAAGGACTAGCGGGAGCTACGAGCAGTACTTC; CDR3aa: CASSFVRGRTSGSYEQYF
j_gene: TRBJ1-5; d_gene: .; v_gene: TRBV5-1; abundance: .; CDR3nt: TGCGCCAGCAGCCTTGGTGGGACTGAGAATCAGCCCCAGCATTTT; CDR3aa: CASSLGGTENQPQHF
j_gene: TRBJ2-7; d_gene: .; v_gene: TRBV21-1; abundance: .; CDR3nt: TGTGCCAGCAGTGGGAAGGACCTACTGGAGCAGTACTTC; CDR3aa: CASSGKDLLEQYF
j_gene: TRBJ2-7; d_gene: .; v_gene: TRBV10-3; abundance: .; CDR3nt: TGTGCCATCAGTGATGGTTCCTACGAGCAGTACTTC; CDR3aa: CAISDGSYEQYF
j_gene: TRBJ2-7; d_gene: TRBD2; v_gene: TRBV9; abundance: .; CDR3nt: TGTGCCAGCAGCGTAGAGGGACTAGCCCGCGAGCAGTACTTC; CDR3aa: CASSVEGLAREQYF
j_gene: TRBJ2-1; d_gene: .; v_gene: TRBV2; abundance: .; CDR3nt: TGTGCCAGCAGTCAAGCGGCAACTGAGCAGTTCTTC; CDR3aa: CASSQAATEQFF
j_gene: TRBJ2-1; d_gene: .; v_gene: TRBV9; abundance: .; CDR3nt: TGTGCCAGCAGCGTAGGGTGGGGAGGTTACAATGAGCAGTTCTTC; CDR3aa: CASSVGWGGYNEQFF
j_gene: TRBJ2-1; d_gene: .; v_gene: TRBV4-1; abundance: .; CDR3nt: TGCGCCAGCAGCCAAGGAGTCCACAGGGCATCAAAGTGGGGGAGTGATGAGCAGTTCTTC; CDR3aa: CASSQGVHRASKWGSDEQFF